Listed below are T cell receptor beta chains from one sample, sequenced in a study of patients and donors after allogeneic stem cell transplantation. TCRdb itself ran the RT-PCR reads through MiXCR, one entry per CDR3 protein. Of 20,000 or so distinct CDR3 sequences listed, about 5% are singletons. Sequences were obtained from blood, either unsorted or a sorted T cell fraction (not recorded which). The receptor source for this set is a human donor who was either an allogeneic HSCT recipient or a stem cell or donor lymphocyte infusion donor (not recorded which). It is not recorded whose cells these are; they may come from a transplant donor. Both conserved end residues are part of each CDR3. Fields, in order: J gene, clone size, V gene, D gene, CDR3 protein, CDR3 DNA. D genes are given only for firm matches. The size entry gives once, few, many or a size class.

TRBJ2-7 | many | TRBV5-1 | - | CASSPRPGQTYEQYF | TGCGCCAGCAGCCCGCGCCCCGGACAGACCTACGAGCAGTACTTC
TRBJ1-1 | many | TRBV7-9 | - | CASSRFGGSGTEAFF | TGTGCCAGCAGCCGATTTGGGGGCTCTGGCACTGAAGCTTTCTTT
TRBJ2-2 | few | TRBV7-3 | TRBD1 | CASHPLPPKGANTGELFF | TGTGCCAGCCACCCTCTACCCCCGAAGGGGGCTAACACCGGGGAGCTGTTTTTT
TRBJ2-2 | medium-sized | TRBV6-1 | TRBD2 | CASMRSGLAGNTGELFF | TGTGCCAGCATGCGATCTGGACTAGCGGGTAACACCGGGGAGCTGTTTTTT
TRBJ1-5 | few | TRBV7-8 | - | CASSYGDPGQGNQPQHF | TGTGCCAGCAGCTATGGGGACCCAGGCCAGGGCAATCAGCCCCAGCATTTT
TRBJ1-1 | many | TRBV28 | TRBD1 | CASSFQDRGAFF | TGTGCCAGCAGTTTCCAGGACAGGGGGGCTTTCTTT
TRBJ1-2 | many | TRBV3-1 | - | CASSQDLGIGYGYTF | TGTGCCAGCAGCCAAGATCTCGGCATTGGCTATGGCTACACCTTC
TRBJ2-5 | many | TRBV20-1 | TRBD2 | CSAGSGGTYQETQYF | TGCAGTGCTGGTAGCGGGGGCACGTACCAAGAGACCCAGTACTTC
TRBJ1-1 | few | TRBV13 | TRBD1 | CASSDRDRGTEAFF | TGTGCCAGCAGCGACAGGGACAGGGGGACTGAAGCTTTCTTT
TRBJ2-7 | many | TRBV19 | TRBD2 | CATHSGTTPYEQYF | TGTGCCACACACTCCGGGACTACCCCCTACGAGCAGTACTTC
TRBJ1-2 | many | TRBV3-1 | TRBD1 | CASSQARQGGNYGYTF | TGTGCCAGCAGCCAGGCCAGACAGGGGGGGAACTATGGCTACACCTTC
TRBJ1-1 | many | TRBV5-5 | - | CASSPLGQGNTEAFF | TGTGCCAGCAGCCCACTCGGACAAGGGAACACTGAAGCTTTCTTT
TRBJ2-7 | many | TRBV20-1 | - | CSARGPATSYEQYF | TGCAGTGCTAGGGGGCCAGCTACCTCCTACGAGCAGTACTTC
TRBJ1-2 | many | TRBV5-1 | - | CASSPERANYGYTF | TGCGCCAGCAGCCCGGAGAGGGCGAACTATGGCTACACCTTC
TRBJ1-1 | many | TRBV20-1 | - | CSAFGGGVGTEAFF | TGCAGTGCTTTTGGGGGAGGGGTTGGCACTGAAGCTTTCTTT
TRBJ2-7 | few | TRBV20-1 | - | CSARGAAEQYF | TGCAGTGCTAGAGGGGCGGCCGAGCAGTACTTC
TRBJ1-2 | many | TRBV19 | - | CASSIERPIYGYTF | TGTGCCAGTAGTATAGAAAGACCGATCTATGGCTACACCTTC